One sample yielded the 18 T cell receptor beta chains listed below, sequenced in a study of neoadjuvant anti-PD-1 for oral cavity cancer. Repertoires were generated with immunoSEQ multiplex PCR, while TCRdb's copy carries only in-frame clones and drops some. Of about 15,000 clones listed, about 70% are singletons. The source was PBMCs, collected before nivolumab (anti-PD-1) treatment. Receptor source: a person between 40 and 79 years old with oral cavity squamous cell carcinoma.

The V gene is TRBV15, the J gene TRBJ2-5; perhaps D is TRBD1 or TRBD2 (5 bases each). Germline CDR1 LNHNV, CDR2 YYDKDF (reference sequence). The CDR3 loop spans 14 amino acids. Trimming stripped 5 bases from V and 4 bases from J, with 14 bases between. The CDR3 here is CATSVRGIGETQYF. The CDR3 DNA follows: TGTGCCACCAGCGTTCGGGGCATTGGAGAGACCCAGTACTTC.

V is TRBV2 and J is TRBJ1-1, with 7 bases aligning to TRBD1. The CDR3 sequence is 17 residues long. Trimming cost V 6 bases and J 0 bases; bases outside gene matches: 13. Germline CDR1 reads SNHLY; CDR2 reads FYNNEI. The CDR3 coding sequence is TGTGCCAGCAGCATGACAGGGAAGTTGGGGATGAACACTGAAGCTTTCTTT. It is translated as CASSMTGKLGMNTEAFF.

The chain employs TRBV6-1 and TRBJ2-6, with 12 bases fitting TRBD1. The length of the CDR3 is 19 residues. The trim removed 4 bases at V and 3 bases at J, leaving 10 bases unmatched. Per the germline V gene, CDR1 is MNHNS and CDR2 is SASEGT. CDR3 sequence: CASSAPGGTGGIGANVLTF. CDR3 nucleotides: TGTGCCAGCAGTGCCCCGGGGGGGACAGGGGGCATTGGGGCCAACGTCCTGACTTTC.

V and J are TRBV11-2 and TRBJ2-3; D call uncertain. Trimming removed 5 bases at V and 3 bases at J, with 15 bases between. Germline CDR1 reads SGHAT; CDR2 reads FQNNGV. The CDR3 extends over 15 amino acids. In DNA, the CDR3 is TGTGCCAGCAGCCGCAAACACAAAAAGACAGATACGCAGTATTTT. As protein: CASSRKHKKTDTQYF.

This chain uses TRBV19 with TRBJ1-4; TRBD1 aligns across 7 bases. The CDR3 runs to 15 residues. Germline V gives CDR1 LNHDA, CDR2 SQIVND (reference sequence). J lost 5 bases, V lost 5 bases, and 8 bases had no gene match. The CDR3 DNA reads TGTGCCAGTAGTTCCGACAGGGCAAGGAATGAAAAACTGTTTTTT. Protein sequence: CASSSDRARNEKLFF.

The CDR3 here is CASRDGSAYEQYF. The CDR3 DNA reads TGTGCCAGCAGGGACGGATCTGCCTACGAGCAGTACTTC. The chain links TRBV6-5 to TRBJ2-7; D unclear. Trimming left V 6 bases short and J 2 bases short, with 11 bases between. The germline CDR1 and CDR2 sequences are MNHEY and SVGAGI. The CDR3 sequence is 13 residues long.

V usage is TRBV27 and J usage is TRBJ1-1; a weak D match, TRBD1 (5 bases). In germline, CDR1 is MNHEY, CDR2 SMNVEV (reference sequence). Between the trimmed V and J ends, which lost 6 bases and 5 bases, there was a span of 19 bases. There are 15 residues in the CDR3. The CDR3 DNA reads as TGTGCCAGCAGCCGATTCGGGACTTTAGGAACTGAAGCTTTCTTT. Encoded protein: CASSRFGTLGTEAFF.

This clone was seen a handful of times. CDR3 loop: CASSVLQEVGYTF. CDR3 coding DNA: TGTGCCAGCAGTGTTTTACAGGAGGTTGGCTACACCTTC. V usage is TRBV2 and J usage is TRBJ1-2, with D possibly being TRBD1 (5 bases). V lost 4 bases, J lost 7 bases, and 13 bases lay in between. Germline CDR1 and CDR2: SNHLY and FYNNEI. CDR3 size: 13 residues.

The V gene is TRBV19, the J gene TRBJ1-2; possibly TRBD1 for D (5 bases). Germline lookup yields CDR1 LNHDA and CDR2 SQIVND (reference sequence). This CDR3 region has 13 residues. V lost 4 bases, J lost 3 bases, and 9 bases lay in between. The CDR3 nucleotides are TGTGCCAGTAGTACCCCGACAGACTATGGCTACACCTTC. This translates into CASSTPTDYGYTF.

This sequence joins TRBV12-5 and TRBJ2-3; D might be TRBD1 (6 bases). The V and J ends lost 3 bases and 4 bases respectively, with 8 bases between them. The CDR3 totals 13 residues. Germline assignment: CDR1 LGHNT and CDR2 FRNRAP. In DNA form, the CDR3 reads TGTGCTAGTGGTTTTCAGGGGTCAGATACGCAGTATTTT. Protein: CASGFQGSDTQYF.

This clone turned up a few times. V is TRBV20-1 and J is TRBJ1-4; perhaps TRBD1 as D (6 bases). Deletions cut 6 bases from V and 6 bases from J, with 8 bases between. The length of the CDR3 is 11 residues. Looked up from germline, CDR1 is DFQATT and CDR2 is SNEGSKA (reference sequence). Here the CDR3 reads CSAQGYEKLFF. The CDR3 DNA reads as TGCAGTGCACAGGGATATGAAAAACTGTTTTTT.

The V call is TRBV5-4, the J call TRBJ2-1; D perhaps matches TRBD2 (7 bases). This CDR3 has 15 residues. From germline, CDR1 is SGHNT and CDR2 YYREEE (reference sequence). V gave up 4 bases and J gave up 8 bases, with 19 bases separating them. The CDR3 DNA follows: TGTGCCAGCAGCCGGGGAGGGGGGTCGAGGGATGAGCAGTTCTTC. Its translation: CASSRGGGSRDEQFF. Filled out from reference TRBV5-4 and TRBJ2-1, the complete variable domain reads ETGVTQSPTHLIKTRGQQVTLRCSSQSGHNTVSWYQQALGQGPQFIFQYYREEENGRGNFPPRFSGLQFPNYSSELNVNALELDDSALYLCASSRGGGSRDEQFFGPGTRLTVL.

The chain joins TRBV13 to TRBJ2-5; possibly TRBD2 for D (7 bases). The CDR3 consists of 14 residues. The germline V gene encodes CDR1 PRHDT and CDR2 FYEKMQ (reference sequence). With 4 bases removed from V and 5 bases from J, the gap between germline ends came to 14 bases. CDR3 region: CASSSKGGKETQYF. CDR3 nucleotide sequence: TGTGCCAGCAGCTCTAAGGGGGGGAAGGAGACCCAGTACTTC. Full variable domain (remainder filled in from reference TRBV13 and TRBJ2-5): AAGVIQSPRHLIKEKRETATLKCYPIPRHDTVYWYQQGPGQDPQFLISFYEKMQSDKGSIPDRFSAQQFSDYHSELNMSSLELGDSALYFCASSSKGGKETQYFGPGTRLLVL.

This clone was observed a handful of times. V and J are TRBV27 and TRBJ1-2, with 7 nucleotides matching TRBD1. There are 13 residues in the CDR3. The trim removed 6 bases at V and 4 bases at J, leaving 5 bases unmatched. Germline V gene data show CDR1 as MNHEY and CDR2 as SMNVEV (reference sequence). The CDR3 loop reads CASSLRDSYGYTF. CDR3 coding DNA: TGTGCCAGCAGCCTCCGGGACAGCTATGGCTACACCTTC.

The chain joins TRBV5-1 to TRBJ2-7; a possible D gene is TRBD1 (6 bases). Germline V CDR1 and CDR2: SGHRS, YFSETQ. This CDR3 is built from 14 residues. With 4 bases removed from V and 1 base from J, the gap between germline ends came to 12 bases. CDR3: CASSLSGTSYEQYF. The CDR3 bases are TGCGCCAGCAGCCTCTCAGGGACATCCTACGAGCAGTACTTC.

The chain uses TRBV28 and TRBJ1-5; D gene unclear. The CDR3 runs to 11 residues. The ends were cut back, 7 bases at V and 4 bases at J, with 5 bases in the middle. The germline CDR1 and CDR2 sequences are MDHEN and SYDVKM. The chain's CDR3 is CASNSNQPQHF. The CDR3, as DNA: TGTGCCAGCAACAGTAATCAGCCCCAGCATTTT.

This clone has only a few counts. The chain has TRBV28 and TRBJ1-3; D gene ambiguous. Germline V gene data show CDR1 as MDHEN and CDR2 as SYDVKM. This CDR3 comprises 11 residues. Trimming took off 3 bases at V and 7 bases at J, with 4 bases between the two ends. The CDR3 DNA reads as TGTGCCAGCAGTTTGGTGAACACCATATATTTT. The encoded protein is CASSLVNTIYF.

The genes are TRBV5-1 and TRBJ1-1, with D possibly matching TRBD1 (5 bases). Per germline, CDR1 SGHRS and CDR2 YFSETQ. V lost 0 bases to trimming and J lost 3 bases, with 12 bases between them. The length of the CDR3 is 15 residues. The CDR3, as DNA: TGCGCCAGCAGCTTGGAGGGGAGGCGAGACACTGAAGCTTTCTTT. Translating it yields CASSLEGRRDTEAFF.